A single sample gave rise to the 20 T cell receptor beta chains below, sequenced in a study of neurological immune-mediated disorders. TCRdb re-derived calls from the 5' RACE reads in MiXCR, one entry per CDR3 protein. The profile covers under 130,000 distinct CDR3 sequences, with approximately 11% appearing a single time and under 4% taken by the ten largest. Time point indicated: longitudinal time-point 3. Material for sequencing was PBMCs. The receptors derive from a female donor with HTLV-1-associated myelopathy (HAM/TSP).

This clonotype came up many times. The chain employs TRBV20-1 and TRBJ1-5; perhaps TRBD1 as D (6 bases). The CDR3 has 14 amino acids. CDR1 is DFQATT, CDR2 SNEGSKA, per germline (reference sequence). Trimming took 3 bases from V and 4 from J, leaving 13 bases between them. Here the CDR3 reads CSASIGQINQPQHF. DNA of the CDR3: TGCAGTGCTAGCATAGGACAGATAAATCAGCCCCAGCATTTT.

This clonotype was picked up many times. This chain uses TRBV5-1 with TRBJ1-5; no clear D gene. Germline assignment: CDR1 SGHRS and CDR2 YFSETQ. V shed 9 bases and J shed 4 bases, with 17 bases lying between them. This CDR3 region has 14 residues. The CDR3 region has the DNA TGCGCCATACTCCAGGCGACCACAAATCAGCCCCAGCATTTT. Translated, it gives CAILQATTNQPQHF. Complete variable domain (other parts from reference TRBV5-1 and TRBJ1-5): KAGVTQTPRYLIKTRGQQVTLSCSPISGHRSVSWYQQTPGQGLQFLFEYFSETQRNKGNFPGRFSGRQFSNSRSEMNVSTLELGDSALYLCAILQATTNQPQHFGDGTRLSIL.

Points on this clonotype: The junction differs from germline at one of its ends, possibly a read error. The V and J genes are TRBV28 and TRBJ1-5; D is undetermined. This CDR3 has 17 residues. CDR1 and CDR2 (germline): MDHEN, SYDVKM. The CDR3 sequence: CSSTRSSGGNGNQPQHF. CDR3 nucleotides: TGTTCCAGCACTCGATCGAGCGGAGGTAATGGCAATCAGCCCCAGCATTTT.

Of note for this clonotype: Germline and junction disagree at one end, which may indicate a read error. The chain joins TRBV28 to TRBJ2-1, with 10 bases that match TRBD2. Per the germline V gene, CDR1 is MDHEN and CDR2 is SYDVKM. The CDR3 is 17 residues long. In nucleotides, the CDR3 is TGTGCCATCAAAGAGGAGCGGGGGGGCCCCTTTATTAATGAGCAGTCCTTC. Translation: CAIKEERGGPFINEQSF. The variable domain in full, with the rest retrieved from reference TRBV28 and TRBJ2-1, is DVKVTQSSRYLVKRTGEKVFLECVQDMDHENMFWYRQDPGLGLRLIYFSYDVKMKEKGDIPEGYSVSREKKERFSLILESASTNQTSMYLCAIKEERGGPFINEQSFGPGTRLTVL.

This clonotype was recorded at least ten times. This rearrangement joins TRBV6-5 to TRBJ2-7; TRBD1 agrees at 7 bases. CDR1 MNHEY and CDR2 SVGAGI come from the germline V gene. There are 16 residues in the CDR3. V shed 6 bases and J 6 bases; nucleotides not matched to a gene: 17. Written as DNA, the CDR3 is TGTGCCAGCAGATCCTCCCGGGACAGTTACCCCTTCGAGCAGTACTTC. Its protein is CASRSSRDSYPFEQYF.

At least ten counts were recorded for this clonotype. The V gene is TRBV5-1, the J gene TRBJ2-2, with D unclear. CDR1 and CDR2 (germline): SGHRS, YFSETQ. V was pared by 0 bases and J by 9 bases, with 9 bases between. The length of the CDR3 is 13 residues. CDR3 residues: CASSLVMDRELFF. The CDR3 nucleotides are TGCGCCAGCAGCTTGGTAATGGACCGGGAGCTGTTTTTT.

V usage is TRBV18 and J usage is TRBJ2-2; D possibly corresponds to TRBD1 (5 bases). V was trimmed by 3 bases and J by 0 bases, leaving 14 bases between them. The V gene's germline CDR1 is KGHSH and CDR2 LQKENI. This CDR3 is 17 amino acids long. CDR3 sequence: CASSPAGYTPNTGELFF. CDR3 nucleotides: TGTGCCAGCTCACCGGCAGGGTATACGCCGAACACCGGGGAGCTGTTTTTT.

As to this clonotype: This could be a read error, since a much larger clone is one nucleotide away. J is TRBJ1-6 and V is TRBV5-6, with D tentatively TRBD1 (5 bases). The CDR3 covers 18 residues. Germline lookup yields CDR1 SGHDT and CDR2 YYEEEE. CDR3 residues: CVSSLAAREWTIRSPLHF. For the CDR3, the DNA is TGTGTCAGCAGCTTGGCCGCCAGGGAGTGGACAATACGTTCACCCCTCCACTTT.

At least ten counts were recorded for this clonotype. J is TRBJ1-1 and V is TRBV6-1; TRBD1 aligns across 7 bases. Germline CDR1 and CDR2: MNHNS and SASEGT. V trimming: 0 bases; J trimming: 10 bases; junction bases outside the gene matches: 5. CDR3 size: 13 residues. The CDR3 DNA reads TGTGCCAGCAGTGAAGCAGGGGCAGGGGGAGCTTTCTTT. The encoded protein is CASSEAGAGGAFF.

In its sample, this clonotype was seen many times. The chain employs TRBV12-3 or TRBV12-4 and TRBJ1-1, with 7 positions matching TRBD1. The V segment lost 6 bases and the J segment 0 bases; nucleotides outside the gene matches: 4. CDR3 length: 14 residues. The DNA of the CDR3 is TGTGCCAGCAGCAAGGGACAGATGAACACTGAAGCTTTCTTT. Translating it yields CASSKGQMNTEAFF.

This clonotype was observed many times. The chain uses TRBV13 and TRBJ2-2, with unresolved D. Germline CDR1 reads PRHDT; CDR2 reads FYEKMQ (reference sequence). CDR3 size: 11 residues. V dropped 5 bases and J dropped 6 bases, with 4 bases sitting between them. The CDR3 is CASSSSGELFF. The CDR3, as DNA: TGTGCCAGCAGCAGTTCCGGGGAGCTGTTTTTT.

The gene calls are TRBV28 and TRBJ2-7; the match to TRBD1 covers 7 bases. Germline V lookup: CDR1 MDHEN, CDR2 SYDVKM. The CDR3 runs 12 residues. The junction had 5 bases not matched to a gene; V was cut back by 7 bases and J by 5 bases. The CDR3, as DNA: TGTGCCAGCACCGTAACAGGGGACGAGCAGTACTTC. As protein: CASTVTGDEQYF. The full variable domain, in which reference TRBV28 and TRBJ2-7 provide the parts outside the CDR3, is DVKVTQSSRYLVKRTGEKVFLECVQDMDHENMFWYRQDPGLGLRLIYFSYDVKMKEKGDIPEGYSVSREKKERFSLILESASTNQTSMYLCASTVTGDEQYFGPGTRLTVT.

This clonotype was observed many times. The rearrangement links TRBV4-1 to TRBJ2-5; TRBD2 aligns across 12 bases. V lost 5 bases, J lost 5 bases, and 6 bases stayed unmatched. The CDR3 runs to 15 residues. Germline CDR1 MGHRA, CDR2 YSYEKL. The CDR3, as DNA: TGCGCCAGCAGCTTTGGACTAGCGGGGAGGGAGACCCAGTACTTC. Residues: CASSFGLAGRETQYF.

This clonotype was seen at least ten times. V gene TRBV20-1 combines with J gene TRBJ2-7; the D gene is possibly TRBD1 (6 bases). The V gene's germline CDR1 is DFQATT and CDR2 SNEGSKA (reference sequence). The CDR3 sequence is 14 residues long. V shed 5 bases and J shed 2 bases, with 16 bases lying between them. The CDR3: CSAAPPGQPYEQYF. CDR3 bases: TGCAGTGCTGCCCCTCCCGGACAGCCCTACGAGCAGTACTTC.

Many counts were recorded for this clonotype. This chain uses TRBV9 with TRBJ2-3; D remains ambiguous. CDR1 and CDR2 (germline): SGDLS, YYNGEE. Between the trimmed V and J ends, which lost 9 bases and 2 bases, there was a span of 13 bases. The CDR3 is 13 amino acids. DNA for the CDR3: TGTGCCACTTCCCGGCCTCCCACAGATACGCAGTATTTT. It encodes CATSRPPTDTQYF.

The CDR3 reads CASRTGDTQYF. The DNA of the CDR3 is TGTGCCAGCAGGACAGGGGATACGCAGTATTTT. V and J are TRBV3-1 and TRBJ2-3; 7 positions match TRBD1. Looked up from germline, CDR1 is LGHDT and CDR2 is YNNKEL (reference sequence). This CDR3 has 11 residues. V dropped 6 bases and J dropped 6; count of bases not matched to a gene: 0.

This clonotype showed up many times. The chain carries TRBV5-1 and TRBJ2-7, with 11 positions matching TRBD1. V dropped 4 bases and J dropped 3; count of bases not matched to a gene: 9. The CDR3 runs to 16 residues. Looked up from germline, CDR1 is SGHRS and CDR2 is YFSETQ. Here the CDR3 DNA reads TGCGCCAGCAGCCACGGACAGGGGGCCTTCCACTACGAGCAGTACTTC. It specifies CASSHGQGAFHYEQYF.

This clonotype was seen only a few times. This rearrangement joins TRBV20-1 to TRBJ2-3; maybe TRBD2 (5 bases). The germline V and J ends were trimmed by 3 bases and 1 base, with 11 bases remaining between them. CDR3 size: 14 residues. CDR1 and CDR2 (germline): DFQATT, SNEGSKA (reference sequence). The CDR3 here is CSARVLARTDTQYF. Here the CDR3 DNA reads TGCAGTGCTAGGGTTCTAGCACGCACAGATACGCAGTATTTT.

CDR3 amino acids: CATSGGSGTDTQYF. The CDR3 DNA sequence: TGTGCCACCTCTGGGGGATCTGGCACAGATACGCAGTATTTT. The chain uses TRBV10-3 and TRBJ2-3, with D possibly called TRBD1 or TRBD2 (5 bases each). Germline V gives CDR1 ENHRY, CDR2 SYGVKD. V lost 10 bases and J 1 base, leaving 15 bases between the germline ends. The CDR3 extends over 14 amino acids.

This clonotype has a count of ten or more. The gene calls are TRBV5-1 and TRBJ1-3; no reliable D call. Germline CDR1 and CDR2: SGHRS and YFSETQ. V was cut by 0 bases and J by 0 bases, with 7 bases left in between. The length of the CDR3 is 15 residues. CDR3 residues: CASSLAQSSGNTIYF. The DNA for the CDR3 is TGCGCCAGCAGCTTGGCCCAGAGCTCTGGAAACACCATATATTTT. Together with reference TRBV5-1 and TRBJ1-3, the CDR3 gives the full variable domain: KAGVTQTPRYLIKTRGQQVTLSCSPISGHRSVSWYQQTPGQGLQFLFEYFSETQRNKGNFPGRFSGRQFSNSRSEMNVSTLELGDSALYLCASSLAQSSGNTIYFGEGSWLTVV.